Listed below are T cell receptor beta chains from one sample, sequenced in a study of siplizumab effects on memory and regulatory T cells. Libraries were prepared by immunoSEQ multiplex PCR; TCRdb keeps only in-frame clonotypes and omits some of them. Here the sample spans approximately 58,000 clones, 90% to 95% being singletons. The sequenced material came from CD8+ T cells sorted from blood. The receptors derive from a human donor in good health. CDR3s leave out the opening cysteine and the closing phenylalanine or tryptophan. Clone size is shown for a subset of rows, as once, few, many or a class of expanded clone.

V: TRBV30; size: .; J: TRBJ1-1; CDR3: AWSGGGNLEAF
V: TRBV27; size: .; J: TRBJ2-2; CDR3: ASSPREPSGRGELF
V: TRBV6-6; size: .; J: TRBJ2-1; CDR3: ASSSSAWNEQF
V: TRBV29-1; size: .; J: TRBJ2-7; CDR3: SVGLSSTSSYEQY
V: TRBV7-3; size: .; J: TRBJ2-1; CDR3: ASSLGLADAYNEQF
V: TRBV28; size: .; J: TRBJ2-3; CDR3: ASSLFQGLTDTQY
V: TRBV2; size: once; J: TRBJ1-5; CDR3: ASSRRDGVNQPQH
V: TRBV23-1; size: .; J: TRBJ1-2; CDR3: AVRGYT
V: TRBV10-2; size: .; J: TRBJ1-3; CDR3: ASSAGNTIY
V: TRBV7-6; size: once; J: TRBJ2-1; CDR3: ASSSGLAGKAEQF
V: TRBV9; size: .; J: TRBJ2-3; CDR3: ASSSAGGTSTDTQY
V: TRBV7-2; size: few; J: TRBJ2-7; CDR3: ASSYTRGSSYEQY
V: TRBV28; size: .; J: TRBJ2-7; CDR3: ASSSGTGVGEQY
V: TRBV29-1; size: .; J: TRBJ2-7; CDR3: SVRTSGSYEQY
V: TRBV5-1; size: .; J: TRBJ2-1; CDR3: ASSRSGGSYNEQF
V: TRBV6-1; size: .; J: TRBJ1-5; CDR3: ASRTALLNQPQH
V: TRBV27; size: .; J: TRBJ2-7; CDR3: ASSLSDQGSYEQY
V: TRBV6-1; size: once; J: TRBJ1-1; CDR3: ASSEGRSEAF
V: TRBV28; size: .; J: TRBJ2-7; CDR3: ASSRPLAGTYEQY
V: TRBV9; size: .; J: TRBJ2-7; CDR3: ASSVGSSGIYEQY
V: TRBV5-5; size: .; J: TRBJ2-2; CDR3: ASSGTVNTGELF
V: TRBV4-3; size: .; J: TRBJ2-2; CDR3: ASSQGTFGMNTGELF
V: TRBV27; size: once; J: TRBJ1-5; CDR3: ASRALFIFGKNQPQH
V: TRBV2; size: .; J: TRBJ1-2; CDR3: AEYNPGQGARLAPGYT
V: TRBV6-6; size: .; J: TRBJ2-7; CDR3: ATGQGSEQY
V: TRBV27; size: .; J: TRBJ1-2; CDR3: ASSLAGAGYGYT
V: TRBV29-1; size: .; J: TRBJ2-1; CDR3: SVEGRSKRSSYNEQF
V: TRBV2; size: once; J: TRBJ2-1; CDR3: ATQGGGYNEQF
V: TRBV25-1; size: .; J: TRBJ2-7; CDR3: ASSEGSYEQY
V: TRBV2; size: once; J: TRBJ1-1; CDR3: ASRDRGDTEAF
V: TRBV28; size: .; J: TRBJ1-4; CDR3: ASRGRRDEKLF
V: TRBV2; size: .; J: TRBJ2-2; CDR3: ACRDRGNTGELF
V: TRBV28; size: once; J: TRBJ1-2; CDR3: ASTLGPGIRSLYGYT
V: TRBV6-1; size: .; J: TRBJ1-5; CDR3: ASSASRTGGYQPQH
V: TRBV11-3; size: once; J: TRBJ1-1; CDR3: ASSSRTGMNTEAF
V: TRBV10-1; size: once; J: TRBJ2-1; CDR3: ASSESAGVRYNEQF
V: TRBV23-1; size: .; J: TRBJ2-2; CDR3: ASSQKLAGVTGELF
V: TRBV6-5; size: .; J: TRBJ1-2; CDR3: ASRPRGLDYGYT
V: TRBV28; size: .; J: TRBJ2-3; CDR3: ASSEGLRTDTQY
V: TRBV9; size: .; J: TRBJ2-7; CDR3: ASSEGTGTEQY
V: TRBV15; size: .; J: TRBJ2-7; CDR3: ATSIRQEYEQY
V: TRBV13; size: .; J: TRBJ2-7; CDR3: ASTPGQGSYEQY
V: TRBV30; size: .; J: TRBJ2-3; CDR3: AWAGLAGGLDTQY
V: TRBV9; size: .; J: TRBJ2-2; CDR3: ASSVVDANTGELF
V: TRBV7-9; size: .; J: TRBJ2-7; CDR3: ASSLGVEEQY
V: TRBV27; size: .; J: TRBJ2-2; CDR3: ASSGDRANTGELF
V: TRBV7-9; size: once; J: TRBJ2-3; CDR3: ASSFGTDTQY
V: TRBV27; size: .; J: TRBJ2-7; CDR3: ASSVTMSGEQY
V: TRBV9; size: medium-sized; J: TRBJ2-4; CDR3: ASSVSGEFKNIQY
V: TRBV11-1; size: .; J: TRBJ2-7; CDR3: ASSRSGTAYEQY
V: TRBV29-1; size: .; J: TRBJ2-1; CDR3: SVVNGNEQF
V: TRBV11-2; size: .; J: TRBJ2-7; CDR3: ASSLWGSGQYEQY